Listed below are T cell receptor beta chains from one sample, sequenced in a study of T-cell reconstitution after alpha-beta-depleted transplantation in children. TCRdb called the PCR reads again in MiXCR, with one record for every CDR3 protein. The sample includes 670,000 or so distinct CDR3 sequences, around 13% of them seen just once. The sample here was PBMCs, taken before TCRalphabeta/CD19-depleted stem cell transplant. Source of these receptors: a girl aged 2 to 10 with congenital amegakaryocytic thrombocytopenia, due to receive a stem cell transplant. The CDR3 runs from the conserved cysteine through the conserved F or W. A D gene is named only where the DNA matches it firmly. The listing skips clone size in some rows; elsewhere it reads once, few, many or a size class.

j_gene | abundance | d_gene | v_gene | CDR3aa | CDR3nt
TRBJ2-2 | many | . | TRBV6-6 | CASSYFGQGELFF | TGTGCCAGCAGTTACTTTGGACAGGGGGAGCTGTTTTTT
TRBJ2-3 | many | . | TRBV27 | CASSSIAGSRDTQYF | TGTGCCAGCAGTTCGATAGCAGGATCTAGAGATACGCAGTATTTT
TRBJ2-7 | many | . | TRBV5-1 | CASSSSTRGPTYEQYF | TGCGCCAGCAGCTCAAGTACTCGGGGGCCAACCTACGAGCAGTACTTC
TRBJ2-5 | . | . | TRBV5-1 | CASSLLVQETQYF | TGCGCCAGCAGCTTGCTGGTCCAAGAGACCCAGTACTTC
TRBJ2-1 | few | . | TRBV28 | CASSGLAGRVNNEQFF | TGTGCCAGCAGTGGGCTCGCGGGTCGGGTCAACAATGAGCAGTTCTTC
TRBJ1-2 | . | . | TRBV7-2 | CASSLGADPFYGYTF | TGTGCCAGCAGCTTGGGGGCAGATCCCTTCTATGGCTACACCTTC
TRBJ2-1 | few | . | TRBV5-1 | CASSGDWREKYEQFF | TGCGCCAGCAGCGGGGACTGGCGGGAAAAATACGAGCAGTTCTTC
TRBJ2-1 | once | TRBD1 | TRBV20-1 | CCAESGQASFPTYNEQFF | TGCTGTGCCGAATCGGGACAGGCTTCTTTTCCTACCTACAATGAGCAGTTCTTC
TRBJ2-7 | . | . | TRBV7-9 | CASSFLRGHEQYF | TGTGCCAGCAGCTTTCTGCGCGGCCACGAGCAGTACTTC
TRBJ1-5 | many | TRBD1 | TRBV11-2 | CASSRGGGQGLNQPQHF | TGTGCCAGCAGCCGTGGAGGGGGACAGGGGTTGAATCAGCCCCAGCATTTT
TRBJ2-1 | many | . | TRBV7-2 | CASSLGVGGPTLNEQFF | TGTGCCAGCAGCTTAGGTGTTGGCGGACCTACCCTCAATGAGCAGTTCTTC
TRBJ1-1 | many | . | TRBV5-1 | CASSMGHTNTEAFF | TGCGCCAGCAGCATGGGACACACGAACACTGAAGCTTTCTTT
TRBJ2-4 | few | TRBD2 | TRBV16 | CASSQTSGSHIQYF | TGTGCCAGCAGCCAGACTAGCGGGAGTCACATTCAGTACTTC
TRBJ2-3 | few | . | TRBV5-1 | CASSQSHGSGTSSTDTQYF | TGCGCCAGCAGCCAATCCCATGGTAGCGGAACTTCTAGCACAGATACGCAGTATTTT
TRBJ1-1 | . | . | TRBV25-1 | CASSDFFAELDEAFF | TGTGCCAGCAGTGACTTTTTTGCGGAGTTAGATGAAGCTTTCTTT
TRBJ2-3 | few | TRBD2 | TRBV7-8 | CASSLVGWRESADTQYF | TGTGCCAGCAGCTTAGTAGGTTGGCGGGAGAGTGCAGATACGCAGTATTTT
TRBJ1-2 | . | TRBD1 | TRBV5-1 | CASSVTQGLGYTF | TGCGCCAGCAGCGTAACACAGGGGCTTGGCTACACCTTC
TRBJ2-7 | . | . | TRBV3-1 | CASSQDGWNAYEQYF | TGTGCCAGCAGCCAAGATGGCTGGAACGCCTACGAGCAGTACTTC
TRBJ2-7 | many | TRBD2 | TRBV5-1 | CASSIASGSSYEQYF | TGCGCCAGCAGCATAGCTAGCGGGAGCTCCTACGAGCAGTACTTC
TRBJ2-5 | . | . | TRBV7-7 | CASSLAPVETQYF | TGTGCCAGCAGCTTAGCGCCGGTAGAGACCCAGTACTTC
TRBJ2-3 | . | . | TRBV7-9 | CASSLDWGSTDTQYF | TGTGCCAGCAGCTTAGACTGGGGGAGCACAGATACGCAGTATTTT
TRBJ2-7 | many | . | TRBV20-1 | CSARSSRSYEQYF | TGCAGTGCTAGGTCTAGCCGATCCTACGAGCAGTACTTC
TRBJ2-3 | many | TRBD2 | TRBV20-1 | CSANLAGSTDTQYF | TGCAGTGCGAACCTAGCGGGAAGCACAGATACGCAGTATTTT
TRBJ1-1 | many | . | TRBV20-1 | CSASSSLGGTEAFF | TGCAGTGCTAGTAGCTCTCTAGGGGGCACTGAAGCTTTCTTT
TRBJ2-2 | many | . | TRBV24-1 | CATSDTPLRGPGTGELFF | TGTGCCACCAGTGACACCCCCTTAAGAGGGCCGGGCACCGGGGAGCTGTTTTTT
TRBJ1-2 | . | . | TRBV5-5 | CASSLGLPNYGYTF | TGTGCCAGCAGCTTGGGGCTTCCTAACTATGGCTACACCTTC
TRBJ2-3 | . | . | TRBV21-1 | CAATGGKRGRTDTQYF | TGTGCCGCGACCGGGGGGAAGAGGGGCAGAACAGATACGCAGTATTTT
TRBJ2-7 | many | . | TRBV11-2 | CASSRRSSYEQYF | TGTGCCAGCAGTCGCAGGAGCTCCTACGAGCAGTACTTC
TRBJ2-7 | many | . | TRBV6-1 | CASKGWRTGGTYEQYF | TGTGCCAGCAAGGGATGGAGGACCGGAGGGACCTACGAGCAGTACTTC
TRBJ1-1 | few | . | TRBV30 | CAWSVSGDGTEAFF | TGTGCCTGGAGTGTAAGCGGGGACGGAACTGAAGCTTTCTTT
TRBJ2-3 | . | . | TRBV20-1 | CSASTHTGPSTDTQYF | TGCAGTGCTAGTACCCACACGGGGCCGAGCACAGATACGCAGTATTTT
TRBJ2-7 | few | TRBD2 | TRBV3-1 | CASSHGLAGSSYEQYF | TGTGCCAGCAGCCACGGACTAGCTGGGAGTTCCTACGAGCAGTACTTC
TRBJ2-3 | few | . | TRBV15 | CATSRGLGRTSTDTQYF | TGTGCCACCAGCAGGGGCCTAGGACGGACCAGCACAGATACGCAGTATTTT
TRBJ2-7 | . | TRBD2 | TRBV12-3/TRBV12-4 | CASSYIAGEQYF | TGTGCCAGCAGTTATATAGCGGGGGAGCAGTACTTC
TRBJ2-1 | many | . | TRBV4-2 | CASSQDPGWGNEQFF | TGTGCCAGCAGCCAAGACCCGGGATGGGGCAATGAGCAGTTCTTC
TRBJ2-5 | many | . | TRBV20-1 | CSARFLQETQYF | TGCAGTGCTAGATTCCTCCAAGAGACCCAGTACTTC
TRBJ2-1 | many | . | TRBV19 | CASSIVASGEQFF | TGTGCCAGTAGTATAGTTGCCAGCGGTGAGCAGTTCTTC
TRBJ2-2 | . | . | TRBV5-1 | CASSEPTGAASRTGELFF | TGCGCCAGCAGCGAACCGACCGGAGCGGCCTCGAGGACCGGGGAGCTGTTTTTT
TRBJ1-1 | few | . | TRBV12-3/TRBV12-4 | CASSPGRKNTEAFF | TGTGCCAGCAGCCCAGGGAGGAAGAACACTGAAGCTTTCTTT
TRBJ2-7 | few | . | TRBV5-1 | CASSLAGTDSYEQYF | TGCGCCAGCAGCTTAGCCGGGACGGATTCCTACGAGCAGTACTTC
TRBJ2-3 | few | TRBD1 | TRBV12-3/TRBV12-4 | CASGQASTDTQYF | TGTGCCAGCGGACAGGCTAGCACAGATACGCAGTATTTT
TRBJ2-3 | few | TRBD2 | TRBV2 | CASKRGHTDTQYF | TGTGCCAGCAAGCGGGGTCACACAGATACGCAGTATTTT
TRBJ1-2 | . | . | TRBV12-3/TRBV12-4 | CASSPRRAGYTF | TGTGCCAGCAGCCCTCGCCGGGCCGGCTACACCTTC
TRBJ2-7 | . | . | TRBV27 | CASSLSTGYRYEQYF | TGTGCCAGCAGTTTATCCACCGGGTACCGCTACGAGCAGTACTTC
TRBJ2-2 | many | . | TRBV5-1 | CASSEGANTGELFF | TGCGCCAGCAGCGAGGGGGCGAACACCGGGGAGCTGTTTTTT